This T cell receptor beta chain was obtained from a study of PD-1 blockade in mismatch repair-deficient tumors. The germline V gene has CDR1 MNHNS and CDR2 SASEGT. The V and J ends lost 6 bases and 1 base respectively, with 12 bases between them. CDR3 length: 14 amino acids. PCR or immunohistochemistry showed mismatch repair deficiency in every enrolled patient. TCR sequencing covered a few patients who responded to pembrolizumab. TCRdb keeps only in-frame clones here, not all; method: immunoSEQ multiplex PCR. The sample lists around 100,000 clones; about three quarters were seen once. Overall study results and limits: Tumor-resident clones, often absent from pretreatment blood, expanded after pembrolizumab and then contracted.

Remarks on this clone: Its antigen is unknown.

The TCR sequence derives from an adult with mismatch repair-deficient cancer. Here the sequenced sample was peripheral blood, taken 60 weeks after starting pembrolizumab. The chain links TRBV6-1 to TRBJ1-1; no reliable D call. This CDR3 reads CASSPESGNTEAFF. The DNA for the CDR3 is TGTGCCAGCAGCCCCGAGAGCGGGAACACTGAAGCTTTCTTT.